This TCR beta chain was recovered during a study of T cells in Graves' hyperthyroidism and ophthalmopathy. The sample holds many counts of this clonotype. Amplification of TCR beta CDR3 regions used RNA as the template. First-round RT-PCR with HTBI primers amplified the TCR CDR3 region. TCRdb ran MiXCR on the multiplex PCR reads and lists one entry per CDR3 protein. The table has hundreds of thousands of distinct CDR3 sequences, less than 25% seen once. What was sequenced was blood. The clonotype comes from a man aged 25-45 years with Graves' ophthalmopathy.

CDR3 sequence: CASSYSWQGSGYTF. As DNA, the CDR3 is TGTGCCAGCAGTTACTCGTGGCAAGGGAGCGGCTACACCTTC. This chain connects TRBV6-2 or TRBV6-3 to TRBJ1-2, with D hard to call. Germline values: CDR1 MNHEY, CDR2 SVGEGT. The V gene lost 0 bases and the J gene lost 8 bases, with 13 bases spanning the gap. The CDR3 spans 14 residues.